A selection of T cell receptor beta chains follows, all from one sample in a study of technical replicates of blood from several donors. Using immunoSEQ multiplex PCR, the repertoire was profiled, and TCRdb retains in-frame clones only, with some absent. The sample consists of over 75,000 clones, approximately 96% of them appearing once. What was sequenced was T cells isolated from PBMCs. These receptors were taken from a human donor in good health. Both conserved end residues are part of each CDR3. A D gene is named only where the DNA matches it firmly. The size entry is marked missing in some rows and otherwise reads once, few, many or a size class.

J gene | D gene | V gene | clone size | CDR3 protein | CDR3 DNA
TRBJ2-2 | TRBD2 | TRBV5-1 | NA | CASKESGGADTGELFF | TGCGCCAGCAAAGAGTCGGGAGGTGCTGACACCGGGGAGCTGTTTTTT
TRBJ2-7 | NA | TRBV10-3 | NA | CAISDSTSRLYEQYF | TGTGCCATCAGTGATTCTACTAGCCGGCTCTACGAGCAGTACTTC
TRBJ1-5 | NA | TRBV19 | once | CASTPLGGGNQPQHF | TGTGCCAGTACCCCCCTCGGGGGAGGCAATCAGCCCCAGCATTTT
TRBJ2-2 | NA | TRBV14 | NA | CASSQDLVTGTGELFF | TGTGCCAGCAGCCAAGATCTAGTGACGGGAACCGGGGAGCTGTTTTTT
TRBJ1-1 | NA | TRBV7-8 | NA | CASKVNWGQANEAFF | TGTGCCAGCAAAGTGAACTGGGGACAAGCAAATGAAGCTTTCTTT
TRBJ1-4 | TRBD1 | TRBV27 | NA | CASTSLFTHRGKLFF | TGTGCCAGCACCTCACTTTTCACCCACAGGGGAAAACTGTTTTTT
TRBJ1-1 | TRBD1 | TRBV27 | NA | CASSPLQGTTEAFF | TGTGCCAGCAGTCCGCTACAGGGGACGACTGAAGCTTTCTTT
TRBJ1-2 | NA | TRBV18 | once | CASSLRDRYGYTF | TGTGCCAGCTCGCTCAGGGATAGATATGGCTACACCTTC
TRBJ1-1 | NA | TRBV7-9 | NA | CASSLDGEPKAFF | TGTGCCAGCAGCTTAGACGGGGAGCCCAAAGCTTTCTTT
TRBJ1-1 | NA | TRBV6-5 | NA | CASSYSSGGTTEAFF | TGTGCCAGCAGTTACTCGTCTGGCGGGACGACTGAAGCTTTCTTT
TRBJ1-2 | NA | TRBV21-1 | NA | CASSNFRQASGGYTF | TGTGCCAGCAGCAATTTCCGACAGGCCTCAGGTGGCTACACCTTC
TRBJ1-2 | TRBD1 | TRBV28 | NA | CASSLIRGTDGYTF | TGTGCCAGCAGTTTGATCAGGGGGACCGATGGCTACACCTTC
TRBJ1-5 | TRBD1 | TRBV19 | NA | CASSARDRGFNQPQHF | TGTGCCAGTAGTGCACGGGACAGGGGATTCAATCAGCCCCAGCATTTT
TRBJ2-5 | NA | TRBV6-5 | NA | CASAATSQETQYF | TGTGCCAGCGCTGCGACTAGCCAAGAGACCCAGTACTTC
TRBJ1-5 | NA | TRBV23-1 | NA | CASSQSYSGRAQPQHF | TGCGCCAGCAGTCAATCTTATTCGGGCAGGGCCCAGCCCCAGCATTTT
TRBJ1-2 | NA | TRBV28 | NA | CASSFGGGRGYTF | TGTGCCAGCAGTTTCGGAGGCGGCCGTGGCTACACCTTC
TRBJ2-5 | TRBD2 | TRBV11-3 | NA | CASNSGTETQYF | TGTGCCAGCAATAGCGGGACGGAGACCCAGTACTTC
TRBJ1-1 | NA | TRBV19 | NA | CASSPPTGEAFF | TGTGCCAGTAGTCCCCCTACCGGTGAAGCTTTCTTT
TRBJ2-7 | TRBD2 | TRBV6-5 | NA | CASRTSGYYEQYF | TGTGCCAGCAGAACTAGCGGGTACTACGAGCAGTACTTC
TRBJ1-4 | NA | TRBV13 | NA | CASRDAGEGNEKLFF | TGTGCCAGCAGAGACGCAGGGGAAGGAAATGAAAAACTGTTTTTT
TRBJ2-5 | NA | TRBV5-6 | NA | CASSWDYQETQYF | TGTGCCAGCAGTTGGGACTACCAAGAGACCCAGTACTTC
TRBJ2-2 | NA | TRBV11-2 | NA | CASSLDQTGNTGELFF | TGTGCCAGCAGCTTAGATCAGACAGGAAACACCGGGGAGCTGTTTTTT
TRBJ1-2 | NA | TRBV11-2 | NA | CASSLGQNYGYTF | TGTGCCAGCAGCTTAGGACAAAACTATGGCTACACCTTC
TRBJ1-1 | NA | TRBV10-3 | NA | CAIRRQENTEAFF | TGTGCCATCAGGAGACAGGAAAACACTGAAGCTTTCTTT
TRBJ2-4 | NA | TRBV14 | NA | CASRRVGGSDIQYF | TGTGCCAGCAGGCGGGTGGGGGGATCGGACATTCAGTACTTC
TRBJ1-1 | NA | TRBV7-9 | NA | CASSLWGYTEAFF | TGTGCCAGCAGCTTATGGGGCTACACTGAAGCTTTCTTT
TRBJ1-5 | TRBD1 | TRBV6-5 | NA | CASSTGQGFRQPQHF | TGTGCCAGCAGCACTGGACAGGGGTTCAGGCAGCCCCAGCATTTT
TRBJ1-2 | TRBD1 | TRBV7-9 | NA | CASSPGTGNGYTF | TGTGCCAGCAGCCCAGGGACAGGGAATGGCTACACCTTC
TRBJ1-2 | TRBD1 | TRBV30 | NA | CAWVLQGTAYGYTF | TGTGCCTGGGTCCTACAGGGGACTGCCTATGGCTACACCTTC
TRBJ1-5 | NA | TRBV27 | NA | CASSLSTGWNQPQHF | TGTGCCAGCAGTTTATCTACGGGTTGGAATCAGCCCCAGCATTTT
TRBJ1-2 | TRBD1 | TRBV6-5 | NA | CASSYSAGGYLNGYTF | TGTGCCAGCAGTTACTCGGCAGGGGGATATCTAAATGGCTACACCTTC
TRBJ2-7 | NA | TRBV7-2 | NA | CASSPPVSYEQYF | TGTGCCAGCAGCCCGCCCGTCAGTTACGAGCAGTACTTC
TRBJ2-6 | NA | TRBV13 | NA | CASSLIGVGANVLTF | TGTGCCAGCAGCTTAATCGGGGTTGGGGCCAACGTCCTGACTTTC
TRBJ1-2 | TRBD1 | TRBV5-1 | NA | CASSLEIRGLGYTF | TGCGCCAGCAGCTTGGAAATCAGGGGGCTCGGCTACACCTTC
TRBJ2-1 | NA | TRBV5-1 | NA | CASSPALTGFGAYNEQFF | TGCGCCAGCAGCCCCGCCTTAACAGGGTTTGGGGCTTACAATGAGCAGTTCTTC
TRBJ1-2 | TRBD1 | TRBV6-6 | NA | CASRPGGWGYGYTF | TGTGCCAGCAGACCAGGGGGCTGGGGGTATGGCTACACCTTC
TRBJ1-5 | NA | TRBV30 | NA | CAWKLGSNQPQHF | TGTGCCTGGAAACTCGGTAGCAATCAGCCCCAGCATTTT
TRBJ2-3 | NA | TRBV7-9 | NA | CASSLGGGLDTQYF | TGTGCCAGCAGCTTAGGAGGGGGTCTAGATACGCAGTATTTT
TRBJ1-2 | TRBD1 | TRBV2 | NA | CASSSNRGEREVYGYTF | TGTGCCAGCAGTTCAAACAGGGGAGAGAGGGAAGTTTATGGCTACACCTTC
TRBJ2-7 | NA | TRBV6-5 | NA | CASSGGGRNYYEQYF | TGTGCCAGCAGCGGAGGGGGCAGAAATTACTACGAGCAGTACTTC
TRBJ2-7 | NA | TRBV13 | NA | CASSLSYEQYF | TGTGCCAGCAGCCTGTCCTACGAGCAGTACTTC
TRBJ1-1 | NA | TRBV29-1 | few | CSVAGRMNTEAFF | TGCAGCGTCGCGGGACGTATGAACACTGAAGCTTTCTTT